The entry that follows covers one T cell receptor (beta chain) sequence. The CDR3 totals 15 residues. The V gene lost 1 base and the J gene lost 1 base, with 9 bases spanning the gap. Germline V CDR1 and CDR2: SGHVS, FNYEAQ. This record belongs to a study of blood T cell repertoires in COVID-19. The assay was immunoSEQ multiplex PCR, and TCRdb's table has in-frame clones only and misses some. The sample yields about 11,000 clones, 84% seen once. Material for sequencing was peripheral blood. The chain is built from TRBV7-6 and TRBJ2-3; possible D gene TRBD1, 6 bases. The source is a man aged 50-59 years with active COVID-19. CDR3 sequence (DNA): TGTGCCAGCAGCTTAGTGGGGGCCGGCACAGATACGCAGTATTTT. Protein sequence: CASSLVGAGTDTQYF.